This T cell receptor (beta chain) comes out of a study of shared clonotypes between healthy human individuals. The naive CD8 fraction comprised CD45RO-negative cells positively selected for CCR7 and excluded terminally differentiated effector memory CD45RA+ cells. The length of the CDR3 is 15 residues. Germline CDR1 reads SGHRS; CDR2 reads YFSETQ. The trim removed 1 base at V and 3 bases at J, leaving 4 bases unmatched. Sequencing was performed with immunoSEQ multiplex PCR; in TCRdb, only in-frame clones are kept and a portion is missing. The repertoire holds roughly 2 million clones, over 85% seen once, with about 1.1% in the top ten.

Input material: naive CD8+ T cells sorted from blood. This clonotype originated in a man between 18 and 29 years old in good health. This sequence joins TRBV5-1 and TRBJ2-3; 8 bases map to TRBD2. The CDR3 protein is CASSLSGGNTDTQYF. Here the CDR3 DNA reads TGCGCCAGCAGCTTGAGCGGGGGCAATACAGATACGCAGTATTTT.